A selection of T cell receptor beta chains follows, all from one sample in a study of blood T cell repertoires in COVID-19. Generated by immunoSEQ multiplex PCR, the TCRdb table keeps only in-frame clones and is missing some. The table lists roughly 150,000 clones, around nine tenths of them singletons. The sample comprised peripheral blood. Source of these receptors: a man in his forties or fifties who had recovered from COVID-19. The CDR3 runs from the conserved cysteine through the conserved F or W. The order of the fields is clone size, V gene, J gene, D gene, CDR3 DNA, CDR3 protein. A D gene is named only where the DNA matches it firmly. Clone size is stated in some rows and not others, as once, few, many or a class when expanded.

-	TRBV6-6	TRBJ2-5	-	TGTGCCAGCCCACCAGACCTCACAGTAAAGTGGGAGACCCAGTACTTC	CASPPDLTVKWETQYF
few	TRBV5-5	TRBJ2-7	TRBD1	TGTGCCAGCAGTTCGACAGGGGGCCTCTACGAGCAGTACTTC	CASSSTGGLYEQYF
-	TRBV6-5	TRBJ2-7	TRBD2	TGTGCCAGCAGAGATAGCGGGGGGCTCCCCTACGAGCAGTACTTC	CASRDSGGLPYEQYF
-	TRBV2	TRBJ2-5	-	TGTGCCAGCAGTGGGGGGACAAGGGGGAAAGAGACCCAGTACTTC	CASSGGTRGKETQYF
-	TRBV19	TRBJ2-7	TRBD2	TGTGCCAGTAGTGGATCCGGGACTAGCCTTTCCTACGAGCAGTACTTC	CASSGSGTSLSYEQYF
-	TRBV6-5	TRBJ2-7	TRBD2	TGTGCCAGCAGTCAGACTAGCGGGAGTTCGTACGAGCAGTACTTC	CASSQTSGSSYEQYF
-	TRBV2	TRBJ2-7	-	TGTGCCACCGGTGGCGGGGTCCACTACGAGCAGTACTTC	CATGGGVHYEQYF
-	TRBV12-3/TRBV12-4	TRBJ2-7	TRBD1	TGTGCCAGCAGTTTTGTCAGGGGGCTCGAGCAGTACTTC	CASSFVRGLEQYF
-	TRBV7-9	TRBJ2-5	-	TGTGCCAGTGGGACTCCAAGGGAGCAAGAGACCCAGTACTTC	CASGTPREQETQYF
-	TRBV19	TRBJ2-7	TRBD1	TGTGCCAGTCTCGGACAGGGGGCCTACGAGCAGTACTTC	CASLGQGAYEQYF
-	TRBV23-1	TRBJ2-1	TRBD2	TGCGCTCCAGCGGGGGACCATCTCCTCTACAATGAGCAGTTCTTC	CAPAGDHLLYNEQFF
-	TRBV24-1	TRBJ1-2	-	TGTGCCACCAGTGATTTCACAGGGAGTGGCTACACCTTC	CATSDFTGSGYTF
-	TRBV9	TRBJ2-5	-	TGTGCCAGCAGCACGTCAAGCGGAGAGACCCAGTACTTC	CASSTSSGETQYF
-	TRBV6-5	TRBJ2-1	TRBD2	TGTGCCAGCAGTTACTCGACTAGCGGGAATGAGCAGTTCTTC	CASSYSTSGNEQFF
-	TRBV6-2/TRBV6-3	TRBJ1-2	-	TGTGCCAGCAGTTACTCGGAAGAACAGGGAAACGGCTACACCTTC	CASSYSEEQGNGYTF
-	TRBV5-5	TRBJ2-2	-	TGTGCCAGCAGCTTGGCCTCTGAGTTTCTGAACACCGGGGAGCTGTTTTTT	CASSLASEFLNTGELFF
-	TRBV4-2	TRBJ2-7	-	TGTGCCAGCAGCCAAGGGGGCGCCTACGAGCAGTACTTC	CASSQGGAYEQYF
-	TRBV30	TRBJ2-7	-	TGTGCCTGGAGGGGAACAGGATACGAGCAGTACTTC	CAWRGTGYEQYF
-	TRBV7-7	TRBJ2-2	TRBD2	TGTGCCAGCAGCTCCCGAACTAGCGCGAACACCGGGGAGCTGTTTTTT	CASSSRTSANTGELFF
few	TRBV28	TRBJ1-2	TRBD1	TGTGCCAGCAGCCCGGACAGGTTCTATGGCTACACCTTC	CASSPDRFYGYTF